These 26 T cell receptor beta chains share one sample of origin, sequenced in a study of long-term antiretroviral therapy in people with HIV. The immunoSEQ assay was v3.0, run at survey level. Generated by immunoSEQ multiplex PCR, the TCRdb table keeps only in-frame clones and is missing some. The sample holds about 36,000 clones, 75% to 85% seen once. This specimen consisted of unsorted PBMCs, obtained 3.4 years after starting antiretroviral therapy. All receptors come from a man aged 25-45 years with HIV.

This chain uses TRBV15 with TRBJ2-7; 9 positions match TRBD1. From germline, CDR1 is LNHNV and CDR2 YYDKDF (reference sequence). V gave up 3 bases and J gave up 6 bases; unmatched junction bases: 9. This CDR3 contains 15 residues. CDR3 nucleotides: TGTGCCACCAGCAGTTCGGGACAGGGACGCCCCGAGCAGTACTTC. As protein: CATSSSGQGRPEQYF.

V is TRBV7-8 and J is TRBJ2-2, with TRBD1 identical over 9 bases. The CDR3 is 17 residues long. Germline loops: CDR1 SGHVS, CDR2 FQNEAQ. J was trimmed by 3 bases and V by 2 bases; bases with no gene match: 7. CDR3 DNA sequence: TGTGCCAGCAGCTTACTACAGGGGGCGGGGTACACCGGGGAGCTGTTTTTT. This gives the protein CASSLLQGAGYTGELFF.

The chain is built from TRBV28 and TRBJ1-5; D perhaps matches TRBD1 (5 bases). The germline V gene encodes CDR1 MDHEN and CDR2 SYDVKM. Trimming took 3 bases from V and 2 from J, leaving 11 bases between them. The CDR3 is made up of 15 amino acids. CDR3 sequence reads: CASSFQGMGNQPQHF. The CDR3 DNA reads TGTGCCAGCAGTTTCCAGGGAATGGGCAATCAGCCCCAGCATTTT.

V is TRBV6-1 and J is TRBJ2-7; a weak D match, TRBD2 (5 bases). V shed 5 bases and J shed 2 bases, with 13 bases lying between them. CDR1 MNHNS and CDR2 SASEGT come from the germline V gene. This CDR3 is built from 14 residues. CDR3 coding DNA: TGTGCCAGCAGTAGAGGGATACCGCCCTACGAGCAGTACTTC. As protein: CASSRGIPPYEQYF.

The rearrangement uses TRBV11-2 and TRBJ2-7; tentatively, D is TRBD2 (6 bases). Trimming stripped 1 base from V and 7 bases from J, with 20 bases between. This CDR3 is 16 amino acids long. Germline CDR1 is SGHAT and CDR2 is FQNNGV. Written as DNA, the CDR3 is TGTGCCAGCAGCTTAGGCCTTGGGGGAAGAGGGAGGGAGCAGTACTTC. Encoded protein: CASSLGLGGRGREQYF.

This rearrangement joins TRBV5-5 to TRBJ1-3; D is undetermined. Trimming removed 3 bases from V and 3 bases from J, with 7 bases in between. CDR1 and CDR2 (germline): SGHKS, YYEKEE (reference sequence). The CDR3 has 13 amino acids. The CDR3 here is CASSSDLGNTIYF. CDR3 DNA: TGTGCCAGCAGCTCGGACCTTGGAAACACCATATATTTT.

This sequence joins TRBV7-2 and TRBJ1-5; no clear D. CDR3 length: 13 residues. Per the germline V gene, CDR1 is SGHTA and CDR2 is FQGNSA. The V end lost 3 bases, the J end lost 6 bases, and 9 bases lay between the germline ends. The CDR3 sequence: CASSFSLGQPQHF. Here the CDR3 DNA reads TGTGCCAGCAGCTTTTCGTTGGGTCAGCCCCAGCATTTT. Looking up the rest from reference TRBV7-2 and TRBJ1-5 gives the full variable domain: GAGVSQSPSNKVTEKGKDVELRCDPISGHTALYWYRQSLGQGLEFLIYFQGNSAPDKSGLPSDRFSAERTGGSVSTLTIQRTQQEDSAVYLCASSFSLGQPQHFGDGTRLSIL.

This rearrangement joins TRBV11-3 to TRBJ2-2; D is possibly TRBD1 or TRBD2 (6 bases each). This CDR3 is built from 18 residues. The germline V and J ends were trimmed by 5 bases and 3 bases, with 22 bases remaining between them. Germline V gene lookup returns CDR1 SGHNT and CDR2 YENEEA. The CDR3 DNA reads TGTGCCAGCAGCCCTGGAGGGGGTAGCGGCCCGGACACCGGGGAGCTGTTTTTT. It codes for CASSPGGGSGPDTGELFF.

This sequence joins TRBV19 and TRBJ2-7, with 8 bases aligning to TRBD2. The CDR3 sequence is 13 residues long. Losses at the gene ends were 6 bases for V and 3 bases for J; bases not matched to a gene: 4. The germline gives CDR1 LNHDA, CDR2 SQIVND (reference sequence). CDR3 sequence: CASRAGTSYEQYF. CDR3 nucleotides: TGTGCCAGTAGGGCCGGGACTAGCTACGAGCAGTACTTC.

This chain uses TRBV6-1 with TRBJ1-2, with 7 bases identical to TRBD1. Germline V lookup: CDR1 MNHNS, CDR2 SASEGT. This CDR3 spans 15 amino acids. Trimming took 2 bases from V and 4 from J; bases not matched to a gene: 7. The DNA for the CDR3 is TGTGCCAGCAGTGAACATTCCCAGGGGGGCTATGGCTACACCTTC. This encodes CASSEHSQGGYGYTF.

This chain joins TRBV6-6 and TRBJ2-7, with a weak D call TRBD1 (5 bases). Between the trimmed V and J ends, which lost 0 bases and 5 bases, there was a span of 11 bases. CDR3 length: 14 residues. Germline V CDR1 and CDR2: MNHNY, SVGAGI (reference sequence). The CDR3 DNA sequence: TGTGCCAGCAGTTACTCAAGGGGCACCAACGAGCAGTACTTC. It encodes CASSYSRGTNEQYF.

The chain joins TRBV20-1 to TRBJ2-3; D remains unclear. Germline CDR1 is DFQATT and CDR2 is SNEGSKA (reference sequence). V lost 2 bases and J 5 bases, leaving 5 bases between the germline ends. The CDR3 is 11 amino acids. CDR3 residues: CSARPGDTQYF. The CDR3 DNA reads as TGCAGTGCTAGACCCGGAGATACGCAGTATTTT.

J is TRBJ1-5 and V is TRBV7-8, with D uncertain. V shed 2 bases and J shed 10 bases, with 12 bases lying between them. Germline-derived CDR1 and CDR2 are SGHVS and FQNEAQ. CDR3 length: 13 amino acids. CDR3 amino acids: CASSLRGFDPQHF. The DNA for the CDR3 is TGTGCCAGCAGCTTACGTGGGTTCGACCCCCAGCATTTT.

This clone was counted once. The rearrangement uses TRBV7-2 and TRBJ1-2; a weak D match, TRBD1 (5 bases). Germline values: CDR1 SGHTA, CDR2 FQGNSA. The CDR3 is 15 amino acids. Trimming removed 1 base from V and 8 bases from J, with 17 bases in between. CDR3 sequence: CASSLEGTRDGGYTF. In nucleotides, the CDR3 is TGTGCCAGCAGCTTAGAAGGAACCAGGGACGGCGGCTACACCTTC.

The chain recombines TRBV20-1 with TRBJ2-7; D not certain. Trimming cost V 1 base and J 9 bases, with 10 bases left between them. The CDR3 contains 11 residues. Germline CDR1 and CDR2: DFQATT and SNEGSKA (reference sequence). The CDR3 region is CSARGPDRQYF. In DNA, the CDR3 is TGCAGTGCTAGAGGACCGGACCGGCAGTACTTC.

In this sample, this clone turned up a few times. The chain carries TRBV18 and TRBJ2-7; no reliable D call. CDR1 is KGHSH and CDR2 is LQKENI in the germline V gene. This CDR3 is 14 amino acids long. The V and J ends lost 3 bases and 6 bases respectively, with 15 bases between them. CDR3 nucleotides: TGTGCCAGCTCACCCGCACTAAGTAATCTCGAGCAGTACTTC. Translated: CASSPALSNLEQYF. The full variable domain, completed using reference TRBV18 and TRBJ2-7, is NAGVMQNPRHLVRRRGQEARLRCSPMKGHSHVYWYRQLPEEGLKFMVYLQKENIIDESGMPKERFSAEFPKEGPSILRIQQVVRGDSAAYFCASSPALSNLEQYFGPGTRLTVT.

In its sample, this clone was seen once. The rearrangement uses TRBV5-1 and TRBJ2-2, with 13 bases lining up with TRBD2. There are 17 residues in the CDR3. In germline, CDR1 is SGHRS, CDR2 YFSETQ. J lost 0 bases, V lost 5 bases, and 4 bases had no gene match. This CDR3 reads CASRSGLAGSNTGELFF. CDR3 nucleotide sequence: TGCGCCAGCAGATCGGGACTAGCGGGATCGAACACCGGGGAGCTGTTTTTT.

The V and J genes are TRBV28 and TRBJ2-4; D might be TRBD2 (5 bases). Germline V gene sequence: CDR1 MDHEN, CDR2 SYDVKM. The CDR3 spans 12 residues. With 6 bases removed from V and 5 bases from J, the gap between germline ends came to 8 bases. CDR3 residues: CASRDWENIQYF. CDR3 nucleotides: TGTGCCAGCAGGGACTGGGAAAACATTCAGTACTTC.

The chain is built from TRBV28 and TRBJ2-3; the D is unclear. The V and J ends lost 3 bases and 2 bases respectively, with 12 bases between them. Germline loops: CDR1 MDHEN, CDR2 SYDVKM. The CDR3 has 15 residues. CDR3 region: CASSFGHLATDTQYF. DNA for the CDR3: TGTGCCAGCAGTTTTGGCCACCTGGCCACAGATACGCAGTATTTT.

The V gene is TRBV6-5, the J gene TRBJ2-6; D uncertain. The CDR3 has 15 residues. Germline V CDR1 and CDR2: MNHEY, SVGAGI. V was trimmed by 5 bases and J by 0 bases, leaving 8 bases between them. In DNA form, the CDR3 reads TGTGCCAGCAGTGGGCAGTCCTCTGGGGCCAACGTCCTGACTTTC. This translates into CASSGQSSGANVLTF.

In its sample, this clone was seen a few times. The chain is built from TRBV10-2 and TRBJ1-5; D is undetermined. The CDR3 consists of 14 residues. The V gene's germline CDR1 is WSHSY and CDR2 SAAADI. Trimming cost V 6 bases and J 1 base, with 10 bases left between them. CDR3 amino acids: CASRDSWSNQPQHF. The CDR3 nucleotides read TGCGCCAGCAGAGACTCCTGGAGCAATCAGCCCCAGCATTTT.

To note about this clone: Other nucleotide sequences in the sample specify the same CDR3. This chain links TRBV27 with TRBJ2-7; possibly TRBD2 for D (5 bases). Germline V CDR1 and CDR2: MNHEY, SMNVEV (reference sequence). The CDR3 extends over 12 amino acids. V was pared by 3 bases and J by 3 bases, with 6 bases between. CDR3 amino acids: CASSLSGYEQYF. The CDR3 nucleotides are TGTGCCAGCAGTTTGAGCGGCTACGAGCAGTACTTC.

This sequence joins TRBV30 and TRBJ2-3; TRBD2 might be the D (5 bases). Germline values: CDR1 GTSNPN, CDR2 SVGIG (reference sequence). Trimming shortened V by 3 bases and J by 6 bases, and 10 bases separated the two germline ends. CDR3 length: 12 amino acids. CDR3 loop: CAWRMGGDTQYF. Written as DNA, the CDR3 is TGTGCCTGGAGAATGGGCGGGGATACGCAGTATTTT.

The chain carries TRBV28 and TRBJ2-7, with 12 bases aligning to TRBD2. V was clipped by 3 bases and J by 4 bases; unmatched bases: 4. The CDR3 loop spans 15 amino acids. The germline V gene encodes CDR1 MDHEN and CDR2 SYDVKM. This CDR3 is CASSFRLAGVYEQYF. The CDR3 DNA follows: TGTGCCAGCAGTTTCCGACTAGCGGGAGTTTACGAGCAGTACTTC.

The chain uses TRBV6-1 and TRBJ2-2, with a tentative D call TRBD1 (6 bases). CDR1 is MNHNS, CDR2 SASEGT, per germline. Trimming removed 4 bases from V and 6 bases from J, with 9 bases in between. This CDR3 is 13 amino acids long. Here the CDR3 DNA reads TGTGCCAGCAGTGCCCAGGGGTCCGGGGAGCTGTTTTTT. Translated: CASSAQGSGELFF.

The J gene is TRBJ2-7, the V gene TRBV28; TRBD1 agrees at 7 bases. Germline V CDR1 and CDR2: MDHEN, SYDVKM. V gave up 3 bases and J gave up 3 bases; unmatched junction bases: 5. The CDR3 has 14 amino acids. Written as DNA, the CDR3 is TGTGCCAGCAGTTTTGGGACAGTCGACTACGAGCAGTACTTC. It specifies CASSFGTVDYEQYF.